What follows are 15 T cell receptor beta chains derived from one specimen sequenced in a study of cytomegalovirus exposure and HLA in healthy donors. This table comes from immunoSEQ multiplex PCR, and its TCRdb copy is limited to in-frame clones, with some not included. The data show just over 20,000 clones, around 97% seen once. The material sequenced was PBMCs. The receptor set was obtained from a man aged 25-45 years in good health and CMV-seropositive.

This chain links TRBV29-1 with TRBJ2-7; D might be TRBD2 (5 bases). This CDR3 spans 14 amino acids. Trimming stripped 7 bases from V and 5 bases from J, with 21 bases between. The germline gives CDR1 SQVTM, CDR2 ANQGSEA. The DNA of the CDR3 is TGCAGCGCCAGTAGCGTCCCGAGACGCGACGAGCAGTACTTC. This translates into CSASSVPRRDEQYF.

J is TRBJ2-3 and V is TRBV4-2; 11 positions agree with TRBD2. This CDR3 spans 16 amino acids. The V gene's germline CDR1 is LGHNA and CDR2 YNFKEQ. The junction had 0 bases not matched to a gene; V was cut back by 0 bases and J by 1 base. The CDR3 region has the DNA TGTGCCAGCAGCCAAGAACTAGCGGGAGGCACAGATACGCAGTATTTT. Its translation is CASSQELAGGTDTQYF.

The chain carries TRBV5-1 and TRBJ2-2; TRBD1 aligns across 9 bases. Germline assignment: CDR1 SGHRS and CDR2 YFSETQ. Germline trimming cut 4 bases from V and 1 base from J; bases unmatched to any gene: 5. The CDR3 spans 16 residues. The CDR3: CASSLGGQGNTGELFF. Written as DNA, the CDR3 is TGCGCCAGCAGCCTAGGGGGACAGGGGAACACCGGGGAGCTGTTTTTT.

The V and J genes are TRBV4-2 and TRBJ2-1; a possible D gene is TRBD2 (6 bases). Deletions cut 6 bases from V and 15 bases from J, with 27 bases between. Germline loops: CDR1 LGHNA, CDR2 YNFKEQ. CDR3 length equals 15 residues. The CDR3 DNA follows: TGTGCCAGCAGTCCGGGACTCTCGTTGGTGATGGGGACGTTCTTC. This sequence encodes CASSPGLSLVMGTFF.

The chain links TRBV19 to TRBJ2-5; 8 bases fit TRBD1. Looked up from germline, CDR1 is LNHDA and CDR2 is SQIVND (reference sequence). This CDR3 is 16 amino acids long. Trimming cost V 1 base and J 2 bases; bases outside gene matches: 6. CDR3 loop: CASSIVAGGRQETQYF. The DNA of the CDR3 is TGTGCCAGTAGTATAGTGGCAGGGGGCCGGCAAGAGACCCAGTACTTC. Full variable domain (outside the CDR3, taken from reference TRBV19 and TRBJ2-5): DGGITQSPKYLFRKEGQNVTLSCEQNLNHDAMYWYRQDPGQGLRLIYYSQIVNDFQKGDIAEGYSVSREKKESFPLTVTSAQKNPTAFYLCASSIVAGGRQETQYFGPGTRLLVL.

The chain links TRBV4-3 to TRBJ2-2; the D gene is possibly TRBD2 (5 bases). The CDR3 extends over 14 amino acids. Germline V gives CDR1 LGHNA, CDR2 YSLEER. V dropped 6 bases and J dropped 7 bases, with 15 bases sitting between them. CDR3 in amino acids: CASSKGSELGELFF. The CDR3 DNA reads as TGCGCCAGCAGTAAGGGTAGCGAACTCGGGGAGCTGTTTTTT.

The rearrangement uses TRBV4-1 and TRBJ1-2; TRBD1 might be the D (6 bases). V dropped 4 bases and J dropped 10 bases, with 16 bases sitting between them. The CDR3 extends over 13 amino acids. Per germline, CDR1 MGHRA and CDR2 YSYEKL. The CDR3 DNA is TGCGCCAGCAGCCGGGAGGGGGGTAGGGACTACACCTTC. Translating gives CASSREGGRDYTF.

V usage is TRBV6-4 and J usage is TRBJ1-5; no clear D. Germline V gene lookup returns CDR1 MRHNA and CDR2 SNTAGT. The CDR3 totals 13 residues. V lost 3 bases and J lost 6, with 9 bases in between. CDR3 bases: TGTGCCAGCAGTGAAGGGAGAGGTCAGCCCCAGCATTTT. Its translation: CASSEGRGQPQHF.

Notes on this clone: Additional DNA sequences in this sample encode the identical CDR3. The chain uses TRBV28 and TRBJ2-1; a weak D match, TRBD2 (6 bases). Between the trimmed V and J ends, which lost 1 base and 8 bases, there was a span of 18 bases. The CDR3 has 16 amino acids. Germline CDR1 is MDHEN and CDR2 is SYDVKM. CDR3 amino acids: CASSLFGGGITHEQFF. In DNA form, the CDR3 reads TGTGCCAGCAGTTTATTCGGGGGTGGAATTACACATGAGCAGTTCTTC.

The rearrangement uses TRBV27 and TRBJ2-1; 14 positions agree with TRBD2. Germline V lookup: CDR1 MNHEY, CDR2 SMNVEV (reference sequence). The trim removed 5 bases at V and 10 bases at J, leaving 7 bases unmatched. This CDR3 has 15 residues. The CDR3 DNA is TGTGCCAGCAGTGCGACTAGCGGGAGGGGTTGGGAGCAGTTCTTC. Translated: CASSATSGRGWEQFF.

The chain couples TRBV30 to TRBJ1-3; possibly TRBD1 for D (5 bases). This CDR3 has 16 amino acids. The germline V and J ends were trimmed by 0 bases and 0 bases, with 12 bases remaining between them. The germline V gene has CDR1 GTSNPN and CDR2 SVGIG (reference sequence). The CDR3 region is CAWSVLAGNSGNTIYF. The DNA of the CDR3 is TGTGCCTGGAGTGTATTGGCAGGGAACTCTGGAAACACCATATATTTT.

The chain uses TRBV29-1 and TRBJ1-1; the D gene is possibly TRBD1 (5 bases). V shed 6 bases and J shed 7 bases, with 12 bases lying between them. The CDR3 runs to 11 residues. Per germline, CDR1 SQVTM and CDR2 ANQGSEA. The CDR3 loop reads CSVGDRYEAFF. Here the CDR3 DNA reads TGCAGCGTGGGCGACAGATATGAAGCTTTCTTT.

A single count supports this clone. J is TRBJ1-1 and V is TRBV30; tentatively, D is TRBD1 (5 bases). V lost 7 bases and J lost 6, with 15 bases in between. In germline, CDR1 is GTSNPN, CDR2 SVGIG (reference sequence). The CDR3 runs to 12 residues. This CDR3 is CALVKGIAEAFF. The CDR3 DNA is TGTGCCTTAGTTAAGGGGATCGCTGAAGCTTTCTTT. Complete variable domain (other parts from reference TRBV30 and TRBJ1-1): SQTIHQWPATLVQPVGSPLSLECTVEGTSNPNLYWYRQAAGRGLQLLFYSVGIGQISSEVPQNLSASRPQDRQFILSSKKLLLSDSGFYLCALVKGIAEAFFGQGTRLTVV.

V and J are TRBV9 and TRBJ2-7; D is possibly TRBD2 (5 bases). The CDR3 runs to 14 residues. Trimming shortened V by 0 bases and J by 0 bases, and 7 bases separated the two germline ends. Germline CDR1 reads SGDLS; CDR2 reads YYNGEE. CDR3 residues: CASSVGADSYEQYF. As DNA, the CDR3 is TGTGCCAGCAGCGTAGGAGCGGACTCCTACGAGCAGTACTTC. Drawing the rest from reference TRBV9 and TRBJ2-7, the complete variable domain is DSGVTQTPKHLITATGQRVTLRCSPRSGDLSVYWYQQSLDQGLQFLIQYYNGEERAKGNILERFSAQQFPDLHSELNLSSLELGDSALYFCASSVGADSYEQYFGPGTRLTVT.

The chain joins TRBV6-5 to TRBJ1-1, with D possibly TRBD1 on 5 matching bases. V was cut by 2 bases and J by 0 bases, with 13 bases left in between. The CDR3 is 16 residues long. CDR1 and CDR2 (germline): MNHEY, SVGAGI. The CDR3: CASSYNGAGMNTEAFF. The CDR3 DNA sequence: TGTGCCAGCAGTTACAACGGGGCGGGAATGAACACTGAAGCTTTCTTT.